This is a list of T cell receptor beta chains from one sample in a study of shared clonotypes between healthy human individuals. The repertoire was sequenced with immunoSEQ multiplex PCR; TCRdb's copy has only in-frame clones and lacks some. This sample yields about 2.3 million clones, of which more than 80% are seen a single time; about 0.39% belongs to the top ten. The material sequenced was naive CD4+ T cells from PBMCs. Receptors were obtained from a man younger than 30 in good health. Some clones in this sample may be carry-over from other donors' samples. CDR3s include the opening cysteine and the closing phenylalanine or tryptophan. D genes are given only for firm matches. Size is stated for part of the rows, as once, few or many counts, or as a class when the clone is expanded.

d_call	clone_size	v_call	j_call	cdr3_nt	cdr3_aa
.	few	TRBV4-1	TRBJ1-5	TGCGCCAGCAGCCAAGATAGGGAGGGACGGAATGGTAATCAGCCCCAGCATTTT	CASSQDREGRNGNQPQHF
TRBD1	.	TRBV5-1	TRBJ1-2	TGCGCCAGCAGCCCAGAACAGGGACAGCGGTATGGCTACACCTTC	CASSPEQGQRYGYTF
.	.	TRBV2	TRBJ1-5	TGTGCCAGCGGGAACAGGGTACAGCCCCAGCATTTT	CASGNRVQPQHF
.	.	TRBV6-6	TRBJ1-2	TGTGCCAGCAGTTACTCACCGGGGGGCGCGAGTGGCTACACCTTC	CASSYSPGGASGYTF
TRBD1	.	TRBV9	TRBJ1-5	TGTGCCAGCAGCCCCGACAGGGGGGAAGGCAATCAGCCCCAGCATTTT	CASSPDRGEGNQPQHF
.	.	TRBV5-4	TRBJ2-5	TGTGCCAGCAGCCCCCTGACCCAGTACTTC	CASSPLTQYF
.	.	TRBV11-2	TRBJ2-5	TGTGCCAGCAGCCCTTGGAACAGGGCCGAGACCCAGTACTTC	CASSPWNRAETQYF
.	once	TRBV14	TRBJ2-5	TGTGCCAGCAGCCAAGAATCGAACGTAGTATCAGAGACCCAGTACTTC	CASSQESNVVSETQYF
TRBD2	.	TRBV7-2	TRBJ2-1	TGTGCCAGCAGCTTATTTACGGGACTAGGAAAGAATGAGCAGTTCTTC	CASSLFTGLGKNEQFF
.	.	TRBV21-1	TRBJ2-2	TGTGCCAGGCCCCGGTCGTGGGAACAGGGGGTCACCGGGGAGCTGTTTTTT	CARPRSWEQGVTGELFF
.	.	TRBV12-5	TRBJ2-3	TGTGCTAGTGGTTTGGTACTAGGGGGGAAGGTCACAGATACGCAGTATTTT	CASGLVLGGKVTDTQYF
.	.	TRBV19	TRBJ2-3	TGTGCCAGCTCCACGATAACGGGACACGGTGCAGATACGCAGTATTTT	CASSTITGHGADTQYF
.	.	TRBV10-3	TRBJ2-2	TGTGCCATCAGTGCCGGCAAAACGAACACCGGGGAGCTGTTTTTT	CAISAGKTNTGELFF
TRBD2	once	TRBV6-5	TRBJ2-5	TGTGCCAGTGGACTAGTTCCCGAGACCCAGTACTTC	CASGLVPETQYF
.	once	TRBV18	TRBJ2-2	TGTGCCAGCGCAGTAGGGGGACCGCCCATTTCGGGATCCACCGGGGAGCTGTTTTTT	CASAVGGPPISGSTGELFF
.	.	TRBV10-3	TRBJ2-7	TGTGCCATCAGTGAGTCCGGAGGGACCTACGAGCAGTACTTC	CAISESGGTYEQYF
.	.	TRBV18	TRBJ2-3	TGTGCCAGCTCCCCGGCTTCTAGCACAGATACGCAGTATTTT	CASSPASSTDTQYF
TRBD2	.	TRBV7-9	TRBJ2-6	TGTGCCAGCAGCTTCCCCCGGGGGGGTCGCTCTGGGGCCAACGTCCTGACTTTC	CASSFPRGGRSGANVLTF
.	.	TRBV19	TRBJ2-7	TGTGCCAGTAGTCGGACTGTTCCATCCTACGAGCAGTACTTC	CASSRTVPSYEQYF
.	.	TRBV7-2	TRBJ2-2	TGTGCCAGCAGCTTAGCAACCGGCGCGAACACCGGGGAGCTGTTTTTT	CASSLATGANTGELFF
TRBD2	once	TRBV9	TRBJ2-2	TGTGCCAGCAGCGCTCGAGCACTACTAGCGGGAGGCACCGGGGAGCTGTTTTTT	CASSARALLAGGTGELFF
.	.	TRBV6-5	TRBJ1-1	TGTGCCAGCAGGCACCGGTTGAACACTGAAGCTTTCTTT	CASRHRLNTEAFF
.	.	TRBV5-1	TRBJ2-7	TGCGCCAGCAGTCGCGAAAATAGCGGAACCATCTACGAGCAGTACTTC	CASSRENSGTIYEQYF
TRBD1	.	TRBV27	TRBJ2-7	TGTGCCAGCAGCCTCGGGACAGGGGGCGCGAGTTGGGAGCAGTACTTC	CASSLGTGGASWEQYF
.	.	TRBV10-3	TRBJ2-3	TGTGCCACCTCCCTGGACCAGCGGATCACAGATACGCAGTATTTT	CATSLDQRITDTQYF
TRBD2	.	TRBV5-1	TRBJ2-1	TGCGCCAGCGGGCTAGCGGGAGGCCCCTACAATGAGCAGTTCTTC	CASGLAGGPYNEQFF
.	.	TRBV2	TRBJ1-3	TGTGCCAGCAAAGGAGGGGGAAACACCATATATTTT	CASKGGGNTIYF
TRBD1	.	TRBV5-4	TRBJ1-4	TGTGCCAGCAGCTTGGGACAGGGAGGCGAAAAACTGTTTTTT	CASSLGQGGEKLFF
.	.	TRBV9	TRBJ1-5	TGTGCCAGCAGCGTAGGCTCAGGCAATCAGCCCCAGCATTTT	CASSVGSGNQPQHF
.	.	TRBV5-1	TRBJ2-1	TGCGCCAGCAGCTTGCTGGGAGAATCCTACAATGAGCAGTTCTTC	CASSLLGESYNEQFF
.	.	TRBV7-9	TRBJ1-1	TGTGCCAGCAGCTTTCCGCCAGCGAACACTGAAGCTTTCTTT	CASSFPPANTEAFF
.	.	TRBV5-1	TRBJ1-1	TGCGCCAGCAGCTTGGGGGGCGCCCTGGGCACTGAAGCTTTCTTT	CASSLGGALGTEAFF
.	.	TRBV9	TRBJ2-3	TGTGCCAGCAGCGTAGCTACCCATGGGGCAGATACGCAGTATTTT	CASSVATHGADTQYF
.	.	TRBV7-9	TRBJ2-5	TGTGCCAGCAGCTTGGGGCAGAGTAAAGAGACCCAGTACTTC	CASSLGQSKETQYF
.	.	TRBV4-2	TRBJ1-4	TGTGCCAGCAGCCCGGAGGGAGGGGAAAAACTGTTTTTT	CASSPEGGEKLFF
TRBD2	.	TRBV7-7	TRBJ2-2	TGTGCCAGCAGCCCTGGCGCGGGGGGAGCCGGGGAGCTGTTTTTT	CASSPGAGGAGELFF
.	.	TRBV6-5	TRBJ2-1	TGTGCCAGCAGTTACTCGAGTGGATACAATGAGCAGTTCTTC	CASSYSSGYNEQFF
TRBD1	.	TRBV6-1	TRBJ2-1	TGTGCCAGCAGTGCCCGGGACAGGGGTTACAATGAGCAGTTCTTC	CASSARDRGYNEQFF
TRBD1	.	TRBV9	TRBJ2-3	TGTGCCAGCAGCACCCGACAGGGAATGGATACGCAGTATTTT	CASSTRQGMDTQYF
.	.	TRBV28	TRBJ1-5	TGTGCCAGCAGATCGGTGAGAGGCTCTTATCAGCCCCAGCATTTT	CASRSVRGSYQPQHF
.	.	TRBV5-1	TRBJ2-1	TGCGCCAGCAGCCCTAGACAGACAGTCTCCTACAATGAGCAGTTCTTC	CASSPRQTVSYNEQFF
TRBD1	.	TRBV5-1	TRBJ1-1	TGCGCCAGCAGCTTGGCGGACAGGGGAGAAGCTTTCTTT	CASSLADRGEAFF
TRBD2	.	TRBV28	TRBJ2-3	TGTGCCAGCGCCGGGACTAGCGTTATGCTTACGCAGTATTTT	CASAGTSVMLTQYF
.	.	TRBV6-1	TRBJ1-1	TGTGCCAGCAGTGAGACTTTCCCTGAAGCTTTCTTT	CASSETFPEAFF
TRBD2	.	TRBV27	TRBJ2-1	TGTGCCAGCAGTCCCCTTGGCAGCGGGAGGAGCGATGAGCAGTTCTTC	CASSPLGSGRSDEQFF
TRBD2	once	TRBV5-1	TRBJ2-4	TGCGCCAGCAGCTTGGGGCTAGCGGGGCACATTCAGTACTTC	CASSLGLAGHIQYF
.	.	TRBV11-2	TRBJ1-3	TGTGCCAGCAGCCGAGCCTTAGGGGCAGACACCATATATTTT	CASSRALGADTIYF
.	.	TRBV5-1	TRBJ1-2	TGCGCCAGCAGCCCACGTACCGACAGTGGGACTAACTATGGCTACACCTTC	CASSPRTDSGTNYGYTF
TRBD2	.	TRBV5-1	TRBJ2-1	TGCGCCAGCAGCCCAGGAGCGGGAGGGTACAATGAGCAGTTCTTC	CASSPGAGGYNEQFF
.	.	TRBV5-1	TRBJ1-2	TGCGCCAGCAGCCCTGGAGGTTCGGGCAGGGGTGGGTATGGCTACACCTTC	CASSPGGSGRGGYGYTF
.	.	TRBV7-2	TRBJ1-5	TGTGCCAGCAGCTTAGACAGGGTGCAATACAATCAGCCCCAGCATTTT	CASSLDRVQYNQPQHF
.	.	TRBV9	TRBJ2-3	TGTGCCAGCAGCGTAACGGGACACACAGATACGCAGTATTTT	CASSVTGHTDTQYF
.	.	TRBV10-3	TRBJ2-7	TGTGCCATCAGTGAGCTAAACACACCCCAGGGATACGAGCAGTACTTC	CAISELNTPQGYEQYF
.	.	TRBV5-1	TRBJ2-5	TGCGCCAGCAGCAACTTACAGGAGATCCAAGAGACCCAGTACTTC	CASSNLQEIQETQYF
.	.	TRBV10-1	TRBJ2-5	TGCGCCAGCAGTGAGGGGAGTATCAAGACCCAGTACTTC	CASSEGSIKTQYF